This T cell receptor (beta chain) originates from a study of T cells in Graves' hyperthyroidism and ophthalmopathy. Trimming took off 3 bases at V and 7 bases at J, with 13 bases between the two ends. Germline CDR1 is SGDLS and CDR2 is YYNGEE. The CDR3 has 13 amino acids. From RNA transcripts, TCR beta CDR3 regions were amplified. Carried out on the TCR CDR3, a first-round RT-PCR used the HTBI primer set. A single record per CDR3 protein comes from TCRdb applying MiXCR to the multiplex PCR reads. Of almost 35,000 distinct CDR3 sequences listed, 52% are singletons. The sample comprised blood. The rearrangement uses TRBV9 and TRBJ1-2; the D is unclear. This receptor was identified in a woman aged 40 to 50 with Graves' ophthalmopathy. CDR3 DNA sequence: TGTGCCAGCAGCGGAAGCCTCATGGGTGGCTACACCTTC. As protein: CASSGSLMGGYTF.